The 3 T cell receptor beta chains below all came from one sample that was sequenced in a study of T cell repertoires in cytomegalovirus infection (dated by TCRdb to about 2019). Sequencer: Illumina HiSeq 1500. The raw public data were reprocessed by TCRdb itself: fastp quality trimming at Q25, MiXCR clonotype calling, in-frame beta chains only. All rows with the same CDR3 protein become a single entry with the most common DNA and genes. The sample has about 740,000 distinct CDR3 sequences on record, under 40% of them singletons. The top ten clones comprise under 3% of the sample. Sequencing used PBMCs. The receptors shown here come from a human donor in good health (CMV status not recorded). Some clones in this sample may be carry-over from other donors' samples.

This clonotype was recorded once. The chain uses TRBV4-1 and TRBJ2-7; D possibly uses TRBD1 or TRBD2 (6 bases each). The CDR3 is 14 amino acids. CDR1 is MGHRA, CDR2 YSYEKL, per germline. The V end lost 2 bases, the J end lost 7 bases, and 15 bases lay between the germline ends. CDR3 region: CASSQPEGGGEQYF. CDR3 DNA sequence: TGCGCCAGCAGCCAACCCGAGGGGGGCGGGGAGCAGTACTTC.

To note about this clonotype: This may arise from a read error, as a much more abundant clone is one base away. The chain links TRBV12-3 or TRBV12-4 to TRBJ1-2; D possibly corresponds to TRBD1 (5 bases). This CDR3 region has 15 residues. In DNA form, the CDR3 reads TGTGCCAGCAGTATCTCGGGGCGAGCTAACTATGGCTACAACTTC. The encoded protein is CASSISGRANYGYNF.

This clonotype has just a few counts. The chain is built from TRBV4-1 and TRBJ1-4, with no clear D. The CDR3 sequence is 18 residues long. The V end was cut by 0 bases, the J end by 2 bases, with 16 bases between. Germline assignment: CDR1 MGHRA and CDR2 YSYEKL. The CDR3 sequence: CASSQEVPQTATNEKLFF. The CDR3, as DNA: TGCGCCAGCAGCCAAGAGGTACCCCAAACAGCGACTAATGAAAAACTGTTTTTT.